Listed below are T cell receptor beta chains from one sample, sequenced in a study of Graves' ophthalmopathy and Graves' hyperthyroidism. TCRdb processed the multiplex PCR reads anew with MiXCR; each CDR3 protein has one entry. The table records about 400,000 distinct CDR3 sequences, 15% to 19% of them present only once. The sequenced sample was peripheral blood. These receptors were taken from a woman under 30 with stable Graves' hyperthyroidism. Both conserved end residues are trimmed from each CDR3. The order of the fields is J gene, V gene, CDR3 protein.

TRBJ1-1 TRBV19 ASGYKMNTEAF
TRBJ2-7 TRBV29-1 SVEPVPGEQY
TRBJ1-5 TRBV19 ASTFLGQGYQPQH
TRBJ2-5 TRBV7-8 ATAPGQQETQY
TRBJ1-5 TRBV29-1 SVVTGSSQPQH
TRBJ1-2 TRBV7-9 ASSLGQADGYT
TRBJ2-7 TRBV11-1 ASTLGESTYEQY
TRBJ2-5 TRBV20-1 SAILASGGSETQY
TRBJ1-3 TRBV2 ASRGLGPGNTIY
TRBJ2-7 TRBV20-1 SATQRGPYEQY
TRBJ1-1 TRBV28 ASSLGDKSF
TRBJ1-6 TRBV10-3 AVQKGGPSSYNSPLH
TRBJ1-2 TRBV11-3 ASSLGGADGYT
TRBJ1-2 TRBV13 ASSLLLLGYT
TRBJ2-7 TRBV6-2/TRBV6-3 ASSYGQGPYEQY
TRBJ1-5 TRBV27 ASSYRQASGPQH
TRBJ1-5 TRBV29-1 SVGRGPDQPQH
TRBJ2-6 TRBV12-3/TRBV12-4 ASSLDRWVGANVLT
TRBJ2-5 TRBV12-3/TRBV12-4 ASSLARTSGRETQY
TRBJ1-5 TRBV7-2 ASSQLTGTDQPQH
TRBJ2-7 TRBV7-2 ASSLNWGGVEQY
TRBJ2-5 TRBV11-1 ASSLGPGGKETQY
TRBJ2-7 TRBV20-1 SSRPLPGTGTTYEQY
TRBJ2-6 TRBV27 ASSHDRDGANVLT
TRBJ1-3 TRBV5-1 ASSFEGNTIY
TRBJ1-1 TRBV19 ASSKQGRGTEAF
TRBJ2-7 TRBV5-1 ASSLVPGTVSSYEQY
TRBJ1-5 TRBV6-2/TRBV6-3 ASSQGIQPQH
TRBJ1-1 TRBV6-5 ASSYSEEYLNTEAF
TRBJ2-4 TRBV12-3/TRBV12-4 ASSFRAANIQY
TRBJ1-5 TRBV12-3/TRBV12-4 ASSLDTGGFSNQPQH
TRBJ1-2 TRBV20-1 SAIGTDNYGYT
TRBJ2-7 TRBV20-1 SASPLAGGGYEQY
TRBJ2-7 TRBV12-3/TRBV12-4 ASSAGTGPYEQY
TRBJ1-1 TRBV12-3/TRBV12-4 ASSLYGGNTEAF
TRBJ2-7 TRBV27 ASSLSGRGTPTRQY
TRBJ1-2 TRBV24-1 ATSDPGLTYGYT
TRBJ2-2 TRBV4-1 ASSQEGFLGAHTGELF
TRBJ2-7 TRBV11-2 ASSWDRGAYEQY
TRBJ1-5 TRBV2 ATRQNNQPQH
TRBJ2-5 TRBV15 ATSTGGGLAETQY
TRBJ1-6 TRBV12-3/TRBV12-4 ASSFRGGSYNSPLH
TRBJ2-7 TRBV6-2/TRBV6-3 ASSYSLGDQSSYEQY
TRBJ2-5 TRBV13 ASSLGSKTQY
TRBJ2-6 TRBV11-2 ASSLGGGSRANVLT
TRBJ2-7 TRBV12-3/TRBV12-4 ASSFIPQGFSEQY
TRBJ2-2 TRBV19 ASTISPRSGELF